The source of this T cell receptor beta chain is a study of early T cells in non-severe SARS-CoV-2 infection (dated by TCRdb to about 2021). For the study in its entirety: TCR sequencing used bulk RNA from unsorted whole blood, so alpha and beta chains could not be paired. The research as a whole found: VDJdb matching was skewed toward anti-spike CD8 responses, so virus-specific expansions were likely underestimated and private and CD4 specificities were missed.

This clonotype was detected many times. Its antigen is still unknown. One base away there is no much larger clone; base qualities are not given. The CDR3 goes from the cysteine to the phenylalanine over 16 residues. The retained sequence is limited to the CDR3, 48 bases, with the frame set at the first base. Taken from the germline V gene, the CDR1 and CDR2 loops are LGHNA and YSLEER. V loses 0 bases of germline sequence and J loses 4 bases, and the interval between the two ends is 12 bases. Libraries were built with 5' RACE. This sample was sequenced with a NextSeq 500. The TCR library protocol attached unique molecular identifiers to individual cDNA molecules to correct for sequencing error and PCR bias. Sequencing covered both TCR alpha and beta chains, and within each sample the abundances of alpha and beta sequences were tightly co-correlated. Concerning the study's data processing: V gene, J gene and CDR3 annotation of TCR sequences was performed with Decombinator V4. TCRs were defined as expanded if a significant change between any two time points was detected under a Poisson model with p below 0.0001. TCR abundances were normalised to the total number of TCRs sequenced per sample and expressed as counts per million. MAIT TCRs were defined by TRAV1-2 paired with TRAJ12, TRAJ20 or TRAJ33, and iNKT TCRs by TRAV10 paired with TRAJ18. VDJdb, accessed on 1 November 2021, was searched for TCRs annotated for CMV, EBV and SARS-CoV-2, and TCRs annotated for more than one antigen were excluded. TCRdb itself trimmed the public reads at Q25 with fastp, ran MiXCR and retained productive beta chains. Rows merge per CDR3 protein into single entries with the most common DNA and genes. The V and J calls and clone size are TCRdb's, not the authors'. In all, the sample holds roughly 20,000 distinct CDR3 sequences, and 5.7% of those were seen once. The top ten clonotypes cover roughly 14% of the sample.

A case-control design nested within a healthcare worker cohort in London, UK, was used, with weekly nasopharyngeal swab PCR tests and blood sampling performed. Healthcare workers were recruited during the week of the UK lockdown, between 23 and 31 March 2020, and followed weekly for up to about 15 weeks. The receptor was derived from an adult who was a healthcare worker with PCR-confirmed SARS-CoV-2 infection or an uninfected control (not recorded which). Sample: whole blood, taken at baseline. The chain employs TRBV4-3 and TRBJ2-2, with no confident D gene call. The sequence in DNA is TGCGCCAGCAGCCAAGACCTAGACCGAAGCACCGGGGAGCTGTTTTTT. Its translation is CASSQDLDRSTGELFF.